This T cell receptor beta chain derives from a study of shared clonotypes between healthy human individuals. Original data processing: ImmunoSEQ gave junction-only sequences without quality scores, so filtering differed. TCRdb's table, derived via immunoSEQ multiplex PCR, lists solely in-frame clones and lacks some. The DNA gave D and trimming, while V, J and clone size come from that table. This sample yields 600,000 to 750,000 clones, of which roughly two thirds are seen a single time; less than 2% belongs to the top ten. The sample was memory CD4+ T cells sorted from blood. As to subset: CD45RA-negative fraction. The clonotype originates from a woman in her twenties or thirties in good health.

CDR3 nucleotides: TGCGCCACCGTGACAGGGCGGAACAACGAGCAGTACTTC. Its protein product is CATVTGRNNEQYF. The rearrangement uses TRBV10-1 and TRBJ2-7; TRBD1 matches 7 bases. Per germline, CDR1 WNHNN and CDR2 SYGVQD (reference sequence). J was trimmed by 5 bases and V by 10 bases; bases with no gene match: 11. This CDR3 is built from 13 residues.